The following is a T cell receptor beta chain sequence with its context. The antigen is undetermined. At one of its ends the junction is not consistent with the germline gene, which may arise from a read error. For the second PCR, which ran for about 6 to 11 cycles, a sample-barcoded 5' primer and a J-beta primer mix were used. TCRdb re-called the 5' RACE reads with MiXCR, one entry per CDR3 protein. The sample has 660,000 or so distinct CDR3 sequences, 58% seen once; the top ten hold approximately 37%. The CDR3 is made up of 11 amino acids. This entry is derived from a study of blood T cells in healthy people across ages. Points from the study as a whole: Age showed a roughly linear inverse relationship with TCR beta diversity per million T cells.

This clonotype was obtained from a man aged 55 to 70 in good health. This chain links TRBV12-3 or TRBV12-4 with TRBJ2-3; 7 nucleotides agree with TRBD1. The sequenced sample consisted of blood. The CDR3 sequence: CTSRQGDTQYF. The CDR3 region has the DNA TGTACCAGCAGACAGGGCGATACGCAGTATTTT.